The clone carrying this TCR beta chain was detected a few times. The antigen remains undetermined. Germline DNA was extracted alongside blood RNA, which was obtained from unsorted whole blood. Investigators obtained around 4 milliliters of peripheral blood ahead of surgery. The data were taken from a study of tumor-infiltrating lymphocytes in primary liver carcinoma. Study details: The patients presented with primary liver carcinoma, which was managed through surgical resection. Staged T1-T3 N0M0, the tumors had sizes that ranged from roughly 4 to 10 cm across. Notes on the study in general: Relative to tumor region pairs, the tumor-adjacent and tumor-blood pairs showed overlap that was lower.

A constant-region primer primed TCR beta cDNA synthesis from roughly 520 ng of total RNA. Libraries of TCR beta came from three nested multiplex PCR rounds with slightly modified ARM-PCR. Use of TRBV1-TRBV30 forward primers with a C-beta reverse primer characterized the first two PCR rounds, which lasted roughly 9 cycles each. TCRdb independently ran MiXCR on the multiplex PCR reads; one entry per CDR3 protein. The profile shows about 310,000 distinct CDR3 sequences, 58% of them singletons. The CDR3 has 17 amino acids. Germline V lookup: CDR1 SGHDN, CDR2 FVKESK. V trimming: 0 bases; J trimming: 0 bases; junction bases outside the gene matches: 4.

Sample: peripheral blood. The sequence came from a woman in her 30s with primary liver carcinoma and hepatitis B virus infection. This rearrangement joins TRBV14 to TRBJ1-3, with 8 nucleotides matching TRBD1. Here the CDR3 DNA reads TGTGCCAGCAGCCAAGACAGGGGGCCAAGCTCTGGAAACACCATATATTTT. Translating it yields CASSQDRGPSSGNTIYF.